The 7 T cell receptor beta chains below all came from one sample that was sequenced in a study of graft-versus-host responses after intestinal transplantation. The data were produced by immunoSEQ multiplex PCR, yet TCRdb's version contains in-frame clones alone and is incomplete. The repertoire has about 36,000 clones, around 94% of them found once; the top ten carry 0.22%. The antigens of these receptors remain unknown. The sample here was unstimulated CD4+ T cells sorted from spleen or lymph node cells, taken before transplant. The receptors shown here come from a human donor who was the organ donor for an intestinal transplant.

The chain couples TRBV7-9 to TRBJ1-2; D not resolved. V was cut by 1 base and J by 4 bases, with 10 bases left in between. The CDR3 is made up of 14 amino acids. CDR1 and CDR2 from the germline V gene are SEHNR and FQNEAQ (reference sequence). The CDR3 DNA follows: TGTGCCAGCAGCTTAGAGGTTTCCGTCTATGGCTACACCTTC. It translates to CASSLEVSVYGYTF.

This chain uses TRBV18 with TRBJ2-1; 8 positions match TRBD2. CDR3 length: 18 amino acids. V was pared by 1 base and J by 0 bases, with 8 bases of the junction left unmatched. Germline CDR1 is KGHSH and CDR2 is LQKENI. DNA for the CDR3: TGTGCCAGCTCACCACAGTCGGGGGGGGAACGCTCCTACAATGAGCAGTTCTTC. This codes for CASSPQSGGERSYNEQFF.

The gene calls are TRBV7-2 and TRBJ2-7, with TRBD2 matching over 8 bases. The CDR3 contains 14 residues. The V gene end was trimmed by 6 bases and the J gene end by 1 base; junction bases not matched to a gene: 5. CDR1 and CDR2 (germline): SGHTA, FQGNSA. The CDR3 spells CASRGGGLSYEQYF. CDR3 nucleotide sequence: TGTGCCAGCAGGGGCGGGGGGCTTTCCTACGAGCAGTACTTC.

This rearrangement joins TRBV7-2 to TRBJ1-3; D unclear. The CDR3 is 15 amino acids. Deletions cut 0 bases from V and 4 bases from J, with 10 bases between. CDR1 is SGHTA, CDR2 FQGNSA, per germline. CDR3 in DNA: TGTGCCAGCAGCTTAGCGGTTACCGGGGGAAACACCATATATTTT. Its protein product is CASSLAVTGGNTIYF.

This sequence joins TRBV2 and TRBJ1-2, with D perhaps TRBD1 (5 bases). The V gene lost 6 bases and the J gene lost 4 bases, with 12 bases spanning the gap. The V gene's germline CDR1 is SNHLY and CDR2 FYNNEI. The CDR3 length is 13 residues. The CDR3 sequence: CASRTDSLYGYTF. DNA for the CDR3: TGTGCCAGCAGAACTGACAGCCTCTATGGCTACACCTTC.

This clone was observed a handful of times. The rearrangement uses TRBV19 and TRBJ2-2; 11 nucleotides line up with TRBD2. The CDR3 length is 15 residues. Germline V CDR1 and CDR2: LNHDA, SQIVND (reference sequence). V lost 6 bases to trimming and J lost 6 bases; unmatched junction nucleotides: 6. CDR3 loop: CASSPSGGWPGELFF. The CDR3 bases are TGTGCCAGTAGCCCTAGCGGGGGGTGGCCCGGGGAGCTGTTTTTT.

The chain is built from TRBV30 and TRBJ2-3, with a possible D match to TRBD2 (6 bases). CDR3 size: 14 residues. Germline CDR1 is GTSNPN and CDR2 is SVGIG (reference sequence). The V end was cut by 0 bases, the J end by 2 bases, with 9 bases between. CDR3 DNA: TGTGCCTGGAGTGTAGGAGGGCCCACAGATACGCAGTATTTT. Amino acids: CAWSVGGPTDTQYF.